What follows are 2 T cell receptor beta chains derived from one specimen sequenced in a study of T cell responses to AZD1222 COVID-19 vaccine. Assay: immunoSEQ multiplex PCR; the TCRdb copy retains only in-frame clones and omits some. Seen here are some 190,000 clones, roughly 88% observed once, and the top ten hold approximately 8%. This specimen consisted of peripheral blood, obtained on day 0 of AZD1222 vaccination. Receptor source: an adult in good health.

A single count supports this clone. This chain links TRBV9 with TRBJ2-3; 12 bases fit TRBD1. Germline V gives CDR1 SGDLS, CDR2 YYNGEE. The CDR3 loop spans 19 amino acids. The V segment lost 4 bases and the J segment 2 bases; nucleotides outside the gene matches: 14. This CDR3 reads CASSPVRGTGGKHTDTQYF. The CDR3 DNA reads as TGTGCCAGCAGCCCTGTCCGCGGGACAGGGGGCAAGCACACAGATACGCAGTATTTT.

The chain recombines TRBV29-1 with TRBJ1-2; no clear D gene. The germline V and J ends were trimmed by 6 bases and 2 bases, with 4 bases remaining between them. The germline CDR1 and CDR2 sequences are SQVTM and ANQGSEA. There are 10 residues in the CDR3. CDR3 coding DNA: TGCAGCGTCCGGAACTATGGCTACACCTTC. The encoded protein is CSVRNYGYTF.